What follows are 4 T cell receptor gamma chains derived from one specimen sequenced in a study of Vγ9Vδ2 T cells in congenital toxoplasmosis. Template-switch reverse transcription used TRGC- and TRDC-specific primers together in a single tube. Both the TRGC1 and TRGC2 constant genes were targeted by the TRGC primer. TCRdb called clones anew from the reads with CATT. The table records approximately 390 gamma-chain clones, 10% to 14% of them present only once. Sequencing was performed on gamma-delta T cells from blood. The receptors originated from a child under 10 years old born to a mother with Toxoplasma gondii infection during pregnancy, either congenitally infected or uninfected (not recorded which).

This clone is categorized as large. The same CDR3 can be traced to other DNA sequences in this sample. The chain uses TRGV9 and TRGJP. CDR1 GITISATS and CDR2 ISYDGTV come from the germline V gene (reference sequence). V was pared by 6 bases and J by 4 bases, with 0 bases of the junction left unmatched. This CDR3 spans 14 amino acids. CDR3 DNA: TGTGCCTTGTGGCAAGAGTTGGGCAAAAAAATCAAGGTATTT. It specifies CALWQELGKKIKVF.

This clone was picked up one time. A far larger clone is a single base away, which makes a read error likely. V and J are TRGV9 and TRGJP. CDR1 and CDR2 from the germline V gene are GITISATS and ISYDGTV (reference sequence). This CDR3 has 17 amino acids. The CDR3 DNA reads TGTGCCTTGTGGGAGAACCCAGTGCAGTTGGGCAAAAAAAACAAGGTATTT. Protein: CALWENPVQLGKKNKVF.

This clone is termed medium-sized (0.01 to 0.1%). This specimen includes other DNA sequences encoding the same CDR3. The genes are TRGV9 and TRGJP. CDR1 is GITISATS and CDR2 is ISYDGTV in the germline V gene (reference sequence). The CDR3 has 17 amino acids. V was pared by 0 bases and J by 3 bases, with 2 bases of the junction left unmatched. DNA for the CDR3: TGTGCCTTGTGGGAGGTGCCGCAAGAGTTGGGCAAAAAAATCAAGGTATTT. Translation: CALWEVPQELGKKIKVF.

Details on this clone: This DNA's translation differs at residue 3 from TCRdb's protein, which comes from a much larger clone; a read error is likely, and the protein shown is translated from the DNA. The chain uses TRGV5 and TRGJ1 or TRGJ2. The CDR3 runs to 9 residues. The germline V gene has CDR1 VINAFY and CDR2 YDVSNSKD. CDR3 bases: TGTGCCTCCTGGGGTAAGAAACTCTTT. It is translated as CASWGKKLF.